Sequencing of this T cell receptor (beta chain) was carried out in a study of blood T cell repertoires in COVID-19. About the research overall: The United States, Italy and Spain supplied acute and convalescent COVID-19 samples.

Ages ranged from roughly 18 to 100 years, with residence in 24 US areas. Participants' own reports of clinical history determined their cohort assignment. All exposed participants met a person with COVID-19 within 2 weeks before entering the study. The V and J ends lost 1 base and 0 bases respectively, with 13 bases between them. Germline V gene data show CDR1 as KGHSH and CDR2 as LQKENI. CDR3 length: 17 residues. The table came from immunoSEQ multiplex PCR; TCRdb's copy has only in-frame clones and leaves some out. Counted here are a few hundred thousand clones, about 88% occurring once; the ten biggest clones make up 1.4% to 1.5%.

The source material was PBMCs or T cells enriched from blood (not recorded which). The chain uses TRBV18 and TRBJ1-3; D uncertain. The clonotype originates from a woman aged 18-29 years who had been exposed to COVID-19. CDR3 loop: CASSPLFTDDSGNTIYF. CDR3 in DNA: TGTGCCAGCTCACCACTTTTCACAGACGACTCTGGAAACACCATATATTTT.